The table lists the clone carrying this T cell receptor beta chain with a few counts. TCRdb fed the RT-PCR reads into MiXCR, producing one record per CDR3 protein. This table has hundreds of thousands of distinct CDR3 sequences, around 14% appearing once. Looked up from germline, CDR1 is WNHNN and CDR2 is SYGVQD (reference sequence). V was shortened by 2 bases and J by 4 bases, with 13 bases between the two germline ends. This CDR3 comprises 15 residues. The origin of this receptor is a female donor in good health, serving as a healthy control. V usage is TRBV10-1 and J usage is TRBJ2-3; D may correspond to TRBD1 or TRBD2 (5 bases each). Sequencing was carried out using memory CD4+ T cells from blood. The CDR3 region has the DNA TGCGCCAGCAGTGAGGAGGGGAGAGTCGCAGATACGCAGTATTTT. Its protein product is CASSEEGRVADTQYF.